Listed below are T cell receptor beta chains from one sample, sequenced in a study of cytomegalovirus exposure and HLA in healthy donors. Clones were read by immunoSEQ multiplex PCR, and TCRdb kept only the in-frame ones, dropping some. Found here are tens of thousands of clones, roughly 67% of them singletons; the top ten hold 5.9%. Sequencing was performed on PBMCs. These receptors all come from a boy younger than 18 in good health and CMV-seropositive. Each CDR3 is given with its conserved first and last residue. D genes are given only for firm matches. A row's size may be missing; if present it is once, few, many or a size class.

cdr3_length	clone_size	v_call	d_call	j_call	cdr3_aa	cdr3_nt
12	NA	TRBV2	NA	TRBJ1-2	CASSEVTEGYTF	TGTGCCAGCAGTGAAGTGACAGAAGGCTACACCTTC
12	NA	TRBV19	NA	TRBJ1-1	CASTLRGGMAFF	TGTGCCAGTACCCTAAGGGGGGGCATGGCTTTCTTT
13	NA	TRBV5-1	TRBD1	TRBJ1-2	CASSFGQGGDYPF	TGCGCCAGCAGTTTCGGACAGGGAGGAGACTACCCCTTC
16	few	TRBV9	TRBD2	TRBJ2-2	CASSVEGGGLTGELFF	TGTGCCAGCAGCGTAGAGGGCGGGGGGCTAACCGGGGAGCTGTTTTTT
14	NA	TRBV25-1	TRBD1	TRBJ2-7	CASSGQGASGEQYF	TGTGCCAGCAGTGGGCAGGGGGCAAGCGGCGAGCAGTACTTC
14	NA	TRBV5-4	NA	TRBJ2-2	CASSPPDSSGELFF	TGTGCCAGCAGCCCGCCGGACAGTTCCGGGGAGCTGTTTTTT
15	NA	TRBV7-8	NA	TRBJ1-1	CASSFAGEGGTEAFF	TGTGCCAGCAGCTTCGCAGGGGAGGGGGGTACTGAAGCTTTCTTT
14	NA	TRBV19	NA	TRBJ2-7	CASSPTGSFYEQYF	TGTGCCAGTAGTCCCACCGGGTCCTTCTACGAGCAGTACTTC
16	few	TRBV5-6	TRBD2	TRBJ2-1	CASSPRVAGNYNEQFF	TGTGCCAGCAGCCCTCGGGTAGCGGGAAACTACAATGAGCAGTTCTTC
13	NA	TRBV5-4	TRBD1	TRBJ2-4	CASSTDRANIQYF	TGTGCCAGCAGCACCGACAGGGCTAACATTCAGTACTTC
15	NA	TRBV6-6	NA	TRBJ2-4	CASQWASGTKNIQYF	TGTGCCAGCCAGTGGGCGTCGGGGACCAAAAACATTCAGTACTTC
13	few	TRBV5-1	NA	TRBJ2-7	CASSLSQGIEQYF	TGCGCCAGCAGCTTATCACAGGGCATTGAGCAGTACTTC
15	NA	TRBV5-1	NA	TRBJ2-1	CASSLGLGSYNEQFF	TGCGCCAGCAGCTTGGGTCTAGGCTCCTACAATGAGCAGTTCTTC
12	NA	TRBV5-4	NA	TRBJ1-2	CATQGHDYGYTF	TGTGCCACCCAAGGACATGACTATGGCTACACCTTC
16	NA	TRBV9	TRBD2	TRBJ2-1	CASSPIVGLAVGEQFF	TGTGCCAGCAGCCCCATAGTGGGACTAGCGGTAGGTGAGCAGTTCTTC
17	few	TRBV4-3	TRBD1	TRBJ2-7	CASSRALHRDSPYEQYF	TGCGCCAGCAGCCGAGCCCTTCACCGGGACAGCCCCTACGAGCAGTACTTC
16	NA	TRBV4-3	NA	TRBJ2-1	CASSQGASAAYNEQFF	TGCGCCAGCAGCCAAGGCGCTAGCGCTGCCTACAATGAGCAGTTCTTC
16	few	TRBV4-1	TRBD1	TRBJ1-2	CASSSPWDREYYGYTF	TGCGCCAGCAGCTCTCCCTGGGACAGGGAGTACTATGGCTACACCTTC
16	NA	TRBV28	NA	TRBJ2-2	CASRLPGLGYSGELFF	TGTGCCAGCAGACTTCCGGGACTCGGATATAGCGGGGAGCTGTTTTTT
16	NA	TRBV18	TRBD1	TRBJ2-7	CASANFGAGQGHEQYF	TGTGCCAGCGCGAACTTTGGTGCGGGACAGGGCCACGAGCAGTACTTC
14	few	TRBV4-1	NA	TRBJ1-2	CASSQGGDLGGYTF	TGCGCCAGCAGCCAAGGCGGGGATCTCGGTGGCTACACCTTC
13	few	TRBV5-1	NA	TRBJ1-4	CASSLVSNEKLFF	TGCGCCAGCAGCTTGGTGTCGAATGAAAAACTGTTTTTT
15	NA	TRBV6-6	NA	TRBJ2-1	CASSDGQSSYNEQFF	TGTGCCAGCAGTGACGGACAGAGCTCCTACAATGAGCAGTTCTTC
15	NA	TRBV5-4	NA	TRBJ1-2	CASSHAGGSSYGYTF	TGTGCCAGCAGCCACGCCGGGGGGAGTAGCTATGGCTACACCTTC
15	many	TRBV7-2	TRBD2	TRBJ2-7	CASSLGMGGPYEQYF	TGTGCCAGCAGCTTAGGTATGGGAGGGCCCTACGAGCAGTACTTC
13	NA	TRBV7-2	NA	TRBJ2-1	CASSLGQNNEQFF	TGTGCCAGCAGCTTAGGACAGAACAATGAGCAGTTCTTC
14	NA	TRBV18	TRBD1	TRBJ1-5	CASRETGNNQPQHF	TGTGCCAGCCGGGAGACAGGGAACAATCAGCCCCAGCATTTT
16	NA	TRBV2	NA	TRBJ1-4	CASSDTESATNEKLFF	TGTGCCAGCAGTGACACAGAGAGTGCAACTAATGAAAAACTGTTTTTT
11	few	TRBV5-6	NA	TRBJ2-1	CASSFGIEQFF	TGTGCCAGCAGCTTCGGGATCGAGCAGTTCTTC
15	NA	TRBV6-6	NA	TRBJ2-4	CASSYTVVAKNIQYF	TGTGCCAGCAGTTACACAGTTGTGGCCAAAAACATTCAGTACTTC
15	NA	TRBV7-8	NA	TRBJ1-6	CASSYGLSYNSPLHF	TGTGCCAGCAGCTACGGGTTATCCTATAATTCACCCCTCCACTTT
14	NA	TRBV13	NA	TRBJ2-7	CASRSQTVLGEQYF	TGTGCCAGCAGGTCTCAGACAGTTTTGGGCGAGCAGTACTTC
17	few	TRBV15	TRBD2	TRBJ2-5	CATSSISLAGDRETQYF	TGTGCCACCAGCAGCATCTCACTAGCGGGAGATCGGGAGACCCAGTACTTC
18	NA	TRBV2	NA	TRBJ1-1	CASKLLHDSGYMNTEAFF	TGTGCCAGCAAACTTTTACACGACTCTGGTTACATGAACACTGAAGCTTTCTTT
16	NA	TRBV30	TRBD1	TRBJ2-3	CAWSALGDRDTDTQYF	TGTGCCTGGAGTGCCCTAGGGGACAGGGACACAGATACGCAGTATTTT
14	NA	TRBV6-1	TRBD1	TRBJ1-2	CASSSTQGRYGYTF	TGTGCCAGCAGTTCCACACAGGGGAGGTATGGCTACACCTTC
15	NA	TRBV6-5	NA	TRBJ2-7	CASRRLSGTSYEQYF	TGTGCCAGCAGGCGGCTTTCTGGGACTTCTTACGAGCAGTACTTC
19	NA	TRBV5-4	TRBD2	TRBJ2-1	CASSTETGLAGATGNEQFF	TGTGCCAGCAGCACTGAAACGGGACTAGCGGGGGCAACAGGGAATGAGCAGTTCTTC
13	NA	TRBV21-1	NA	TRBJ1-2	CASSRGQTYGYTF	TGTGCCAGCAGCAGGGGACAGACCTATGGCTACACCTTC
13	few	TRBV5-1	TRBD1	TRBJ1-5	CASSLQGWQPQHF	TGCGCCAGCAGCTTACAGGGGTGGCAGCCCCAGCATTTT
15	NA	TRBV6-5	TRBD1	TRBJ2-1	CASRPGQEVYNEQFF	TGTGCCAGCAGGCCGGGACAGGAGGTTTACAATGAGCAGTTCTTC
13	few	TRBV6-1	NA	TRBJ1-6	CASQDNYNSPLHF	TGTGCCAGTCAGGATAACTATAATTCACCCCTCCACTTT
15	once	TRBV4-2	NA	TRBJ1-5	CASSQVDSSNQPQHF	TGTGCCAGCAGCCAGGTCGACAGTAGCAATCAGCCCCAGCATTTT
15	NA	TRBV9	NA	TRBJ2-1	CASSVGTWPEDEQFF	TGTGCCAGCAGCGTAGGGACATGGCCCGAGGATGAGCAGTTCTTC
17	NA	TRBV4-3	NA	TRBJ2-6	CASSQDTGGVRANVLTF	TGCGCCAGCAGCCAAGATACAGGGGGGGTAAGGGCCAACGTCCTGACTTTC
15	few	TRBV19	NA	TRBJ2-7	CASSILFGDSNQQYF	TGTGCCAGTAGTATTTTGTTTGGAGACAGTAATCAGCAGTACTTC
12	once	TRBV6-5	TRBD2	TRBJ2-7	CASSREGYEQYF	TGTGCCAGCAGTAGGGAGGGCTACGAGCAGTACTTC
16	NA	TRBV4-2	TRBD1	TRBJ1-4	CASSQTQTGMGEKLFF	TGTGCCAGCAGCCAAACTCAGACAGGGATGGGAGAAAAACTGTTTTTT
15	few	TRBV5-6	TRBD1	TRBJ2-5	CASSLGTGGAWTQYF	TGTGCCAGCAGCTTGGGGACAGGGGGCGCTTGGACCCAGTACTTC